This section outlines one T cell receptor (beta chain) sequence together with its context. Its specificity is not known. The sample comes from a study of cytomegalovirus exposure and HLA in healthy donors. About the research overall: Earlier findings included more than 95 million unique TCR beta sequences obtained from around 180 million T cells. Broader study findings: Some highly shared sequence variants likely arose as a pipeline artifact. Fewer than 200 TCR beta chains were listed as cytomegalovirus-associated. V- and J-gene trimming in TCR beta was tied to a missense DCLRE1C variant by an analysis performed later.

Vbeta (60) and Jbeta (13) primers were used in the PCR. Using immunoSEQ multiplex PCR, the repertoire was profiled, and TCRdb retains in-frame clones only, with some absent. The repertoire holds about 130,000 clones, with 55% to 75% as singletons. The CDR3 is made up of 15 amino acids. Per germline, CDR1 SEHNR and CDR2 FQNEAQ (reference sequence). The trim removed 5 bases at V and 6 bases at J, leaving 10 bases unmatched. This chain joins TRBV7-9 and TRBJ2-1; TRBD2 matches at 7 bases. Sequenced sample: PBMCs. The clonotype originates from a young man in good health and CMV-seropositive. CDR3 protein: CASSPWGSGPNEQFF. The CDR3 nucleotides are TGTGCCAGCAGCCCCTGGGGTAGCGGGCCCAATGAGCAGTTCTTC.